One sample yielded the 14 T cell receptor beta chains listed below, sequenced in a study of cytomegalovirus exposure and HLA in healthy donors. The assay was immunoSEQ multiplex PCR, and TCRdb's table has in-frame clones only and misses some. The data show some 200,000 clones, under 95% seen once. Sequenced sample: PBMCs. The receptors here all came from a woman under 30 in good health and CMV-seronegative.

V and J are TRBV19 and TRBJ2-7, with TRBD2 matching over 12 bases. The junction had 9 bases not matched to a gene; V was cut back by 5 bases and J by 13 bases. The CDR3 has 13 residues. CDR1 is LNHDA and CDR2 is SQIVND in the germline V gene (reference sequence). CDR3 residues: CASSPLAGGPIYF. CDR3 DNA: TGTGCCAGTAGTCCTCTAGCGGGAGGGCCAATATACTTC.

The chain links TRBV5-1 to TRBJ2-1; weak D call: TRBD2 (5 bases). V lost 7 bases, J lost 0 bases, and 20 bases lay in between. This CDR3 is built from 17 residues. Germline CDR1 SGHRS, CDR2 YFSETQ. CDR3 residues: CASAGVGRSSSYNEQFF. The CDR3 DNA reads as TGCGCCAGCGCCGGGGTTGGACGGTCAAGCTCCTACAATGAGCAGTTCTTC.

The rearrangement links TRBV5-1 to TRBJ1-1; 9 bases map to TRBD1. Germline trimming cut 3 bases from V and 1 base from J; bases unmatched to any gene: 4. CDR3 length: 15 residues. Germline V gene data show CDR1 as SGHRS and CDR2 as YFSETQ. The CDR3 region is CASSWDRVSNTEAFF. The CDR3 nucleotides read TGCGCCAGCAGCTGGGACAGGGTGTCGAACACTGAAGCTTTCTTT.

This rearrangement joins TRBV7-9 to TRBJ1-1, with D hard to call. CDR1 is SEHNR and CDR2 is FQNEAQ in the germline V gene (reference sequence). The V end lost 2 bases, the J end lost 0 bases, and 13 bases lay between the germline ends. The CDR3 has 16 residues. CDR3 amino acids: CASSLSGSLMNTEAFF. As DNA, the CDR3 is TGTGCCAGCAGCTTAAGTGGCAGTCTCATGAACACTGAAGCTTTCTTT. Drawing the rest from reference TRBV7-9 and TRBJ1-1, the complete variable domain is DTGVSQNPRHKITKRGQNVTFRCDPISEHNRLYWYRQTLGQGPEFLTYFQNEAQLEKSRLLSDRFSAERPKGSFSTLEIQRTEQGDSAMYLCASSLSGSLMNTEAFFGQGTRLTVV.

This chain links TRBV12-5 with TRBJ1-4; the D gene is possibly TRBD1 (5 bases). Germline CDR1 and CDR2: LGHNT and FRNRAP. The V gene lost 7 bases and the J gene lost 8 bases, with 17 bases spanning the gap. The CDR3 is 14 amino acids. Written as DNA, the CDR3 is TGTGCTAGTGACCGGGGGGGGACTGGGGAAAAACTGTTTTTT. This codes for CASDRGGTGEKLFF.

CDR3 region: CALQPGVNTEAFF. For the CDR3, the DNA is TGTGCCCTCCAGCCGGGGGTGAACACTGAAGCTTTCTTT. The chain joins TRBV28 to TRBJ1-1, with D tentatively TRBD1 (5 bases). Trimming shortened V by 11 bases and J by 0 bases, and 13 bases separated the two germline ends. The germline CDR1 and CDR2 sequences are MDHEN and SYDVKM. CDR3 length: 13 amino acids.

The chain uses TRBV15 and TRBJ2-3, with D hard to call. The ends were cut back, 1 base at V and 2 bases at J, with 4 bases in the middle. The CDR3 length is 13 residues. Germline CDR1 LNHNV, CDR2 YYDKDF (reference sequence). This chain's CDR3 is CATSRGATDTQYF. The CDR3 DNA is TGTGCCACCAGCAGAGGAGCCACAGATACGCAGTATTTT.

The gene calls are TRBV5-1 and TRBJ2-5; 9 nucleotides line up with TRBD1. V dropped 1 base and J dropped 6; count of bases not matched to a gene: 7. The CDR3 is 15 amino acids. Per germline, CDR1 SGHRS and CDR2 YFSETQ. CDR3 coding DNA: TGCGCCAGCAGCTTGTCCGGGACAGGGCCACAGACCCAGTACTTC. Its translation is CASSLSGTGPQTQYF.

Worth noting for this clone: Mismatch with germline at one junction end may stem from a read error. The CDR3 DNA reads as TGCAGCGTCGAAGAAACGGGCACCGGGGAGCTGTTTTTT. Translating gives CSVEETGTGELFF. This chain connects TRBV29-1 to TRBJ2-2; no clear D. Per the germline V gene, CDR1 is SQVTM and CDR2 is ANQGSEA. This CDR3 spans 13 amino acids.

This clone has just a few counts. The gene calls are TRBV30 and TRBJ2-2, with 10 bases that match TRBD2. The V gene's germline CDR1 is GTSNPN and CDR2 SVGIG (reference sequence). CDR3 length: 15 amino acids. Trimming cost V 5 bases and J 6 bases; bases outside gene matches: 9. The CDR3 sequence: CAWCTLAGAAGELFF. As DNA, the CDR3 is TGTGCCTGGTGTACTCTAGCGGGAGCCGCCGGGGAGCTGTTTTTT. The entire variable domain, with the rest obtained from reference TRBV30 and TRBJ2-2, is as follows: SQTIHQWPATLVQPVGSPLSLECTVEGTSNPNLYWYRQAAGRGLQLLFYSVGIGQISSEVPQNLSASRPQDRQFILSSKKLLLSDSGFYLCAWCTLAGAAGELFFGEGSRLTVL.

The chain uses TRBV15 and TRBJ2-7; 8 nucleotides align to TRBD2. Losses at the gene ends were 4 bases for V and 2 bases for J; bases not matched to a gene: 4. Per germline, CDR1 LNHNV and CDR2 YYDKDF (reference sequence). The CDR3 extends over 14 amino acids. The CDR3 nucleotides are TGTGCCACCAGCACACTAGCGGCTACCTACGAGCAGTACTTC. The encoded protein is CATSTLAATYEQYF. The full variable domain, completed using reference TRBV15 and TRBJ2-7, is DAMVIQNPRYQVTQFGKPVTLSCSQTLNHNVMYWYQQKSSQAPKLLFHYYDKDFNNEADTPDNFQSRRPNTSFCFLDIRSPGLGDTAMYLCATSTLAATYEQYFGPGTRLTVT.

The chain employs TRBV7-2 and TRBJ2-4, with D possibly matching TRBD2 (5 bases). CDR3 length: 13 residues. V was shortened by 4 bases and J by 8 bases, with 12 bases between the two germline ends. Germline V gives CDR1 SGHTA, CDR2 FQGNSA. The CDR3 loop is CASSSTRVDIQYF. In nucleotides, the CDR3 is TGTGCCAGCAGCTCAACGAGGGTTGACATTCAGTACTTC.

The chain recombines TRBV5-4 with TRBJ2-7; 8 bases agree with TRBD2. The CDR3 has 17 amino acids. Germline trimming cut 1 base from V and 4 bases from J; bases unmatched to any gene: 13. Germline assignment: CDR1 SGHNT and CDR2 YYREEE (reference sequence). As DNA, the CDR3 is TGTGCCAGCAGCTTGAAGAGATTTAGCGGGACTACTTACGAGCAGTACTTC. This sequence encodes CASSLKRFSGTTYEQYF.

The chain recombines TRBV2 with TRBJ2-2; D gene uncertain. The CDR3 runs to 14 residues. The germline CDR1 and CDR2 sequences are SNHLY and FYNNEI. Between the trimmed V and J ends, which lost 3 bases and 0 bases, there was a span of 5 bases. The CDR3 nucleotides are TGTGCCAGCAGTGATAATGCGAACACCGGGGAGCTGTTTTTT. Protein sequence: CASSDNANTGELFF. The variable domain in full, with the rest retrieved from reference TRBV2 and TRBJ2-2, is EPEVTQTPSHQVTQMGQEVILRCVPISNHLYFYWYRQILGQKVEFLVSFYNNEISEKSEIFDDQFSVERPDGSNFTLKIRSTKLEDSAMYFCASSDNANTGELFFGEGSRLTVL.